This T cell receptor (beta chain) emerged from a study of cytomegalovirus exposure and HLA in healthy donors. These donors, healthy bone marrow donors, were studied. CDR1 is GTSNPN and CDR2 is SVGIG in the germline V gene (reference sequence). The CDR3 loop spans 16 amino acids. V shed 5 bases, J shed 2 bases, and the junction held 8 bases outside the gene matches. Note on this clone: Its matching antigen is unknown.

This PCR relied on a set of 60 Vbeta primers and 13 Jbeta primers. The method was immunoSEQ multiplex PCR; TCRdb's version includes in-frame clones alone and lacks a portion of them. This table holds some 200,000 clones, just over 75% found once. General study findings and limits: After further analysis at a later stage, roughly 16,000 TCR beta sequences were associated with HLA alleles at 0.05 false discovery rate.

This TCR came from a woman aged 60-70 years in good health and CMV-seropositive. This rearrangement joins TRBV30 to TRBJ2-3; 12 bases agree with TRBD2. The sample taken for sequencing was PBMCs. CDR3 DNA sequence: TGTGCCTGGGTTCTAGCGGGGGGGGGACTCACAGATACGCAGTATTTT. Translating it yields CAWVLAGGGLTDTQYF.